One sample yielded the 28 T cell receptor beta chains listed below, sequenced in a study of post-analysis software for immune sequencing data. Unique molecular identifiers were carried by the TCR beta cDNA libraries. TCRdb redid the calling of the PCR reads with MiXCR, one entry per CDR3 protein. The data contain approximately 660,000 distinct CDR3 sequences, approximately 60% of them singletons. These receptors' antigens are unknown. Findings and caveats of the study: Four to six TRBV segments, including TRBV5-6, TRBV5-1 and TRBV20-1, were more frequent in patients than controls.

The sequenced sample was blood. All receptors derive from a girl aged 2-10 years with multiple sclerosis.

This chain joins TRBV10-3 and TRBJ2-2, with 14 positions matching TRBD2. V dropped 3 bases and J dropped 4; count of bases not matched to a gene: 7. The CDR3 consists of 18 residues. Germline CDR1 and CDR2: ENHRY and SYGVKD. The CDR3 DNA is TGTGCCATCAGTGACCACGCGACTAGCGGGGGGGCCACCGGGGAGCTGTTTTTT. This sequence encodes CAISDHATSGGATGELFF.

This clonotype showed up just a few times. This chain joins TRBV5-1 and TRBJ2-5, with D tentatively TRBD1 or TRBD2 (6 bases each). The CDR3 consists of 15 residues. Germline CDR1 is SGHRS and CDR2 is YFSETQ. V was clipped by 0 bases and J by 4 bases, with 13 bases between them. As DNA, the CDR3 is TGCGCCAGCAGCTTGGAAGGGGGGTTGTCAGAGACCCAGTACTTC. Residues: CASSLEGGLSETQYF. Full variable domain (rest looked up from reference TRBV5-1 and TRBJ2-5): KAGVTQTPRYLIKTRGQQVTLSCSPISGHRSVSWYQQTPGQGLQFLFEYFSETQRNKGNFPGRFSGRQFSNSRSEMNVSTLELGDSALYLCASSLEGGLSETQYFGPGTRLLVL.

The gene calls are TRBV5-1 and TRBJ2-7; TRBD2 matches at 7 bases. The length of the CDR3 is 14 residues. Losses at the gene ends were 1 base for V and 6 bases for J; bases not matched to a gene: 7. From germline, CDR1 is SGHRS and CDR2 YFSETQ. CDR3 sequence (DNA): TGCGCCAGCAGCTTGAACTCGGGAGGAGGCGAGCAGTACTTC. Encoded protein: CASSLNSGGGEQYF. Complete variable domain (other parts from reference TRBV5-1 and TRBJ2-7): KAGVTQTPRYLIKTRGQQVTLSCSPISGHRSVSWYQQTPGQGLQFLFEYFSETQRNKGNFPGRFSGRQFSNSRSEMNVSTLELGDSALYLCASSLNSGGGEQYFGPGTRLTVT.

V usage is TRBV11-3 and J usage is TRBJ2-5, with D perhaps assigned TRBD1 or TRBD2 (5 bases each). Germline loops: CDR1 SGHNT, CDR2 YENEEA. The V end was cut by 8 bases, the J end by 9 bases, with 19 bases between. CDR3 size: 13 residues. The CDR3 DNA reads TGTGCCAGCGCCCAGGGAGCCCGGTATCCCCAGTACTTC. Residues: CASAQGARYPQYF.

The chain links TRBV3-1 to TRBJ2-1, with D perhaps TRBD2 (5 bases). CDR3 size: 16 residues. Germline CDR1 is LGHDT and CDR2 is YNNKEL (reference sequence). Deletions cut 1 base from V and 2 bases from J, with 12 bases between. The CDR3 DNA is TGTGCCAGCAGCCAAGGAAGGAAACTAGCCTACAATGAGCAGTTCTTC. Its translation is CASSQGRKLAYNEQFF.

The chain has TRBV28 and TRBJ2-3; D remains ambiguous. Deletions cut 1 base from V and 3 bases from J, with 11 bases between. Germline CDR1 reads MDHEN; CDR2 reads SYDVKM. CDR3 size: 15 residues. The CDR3, as DNA: TGTGCCAGCAGTTTATCCTTAGCAGGAACAGATACGCAGTATTTT. It is translated as CASSLSLAGTDTQYF.

In this sample, this clonotype turned up a few times. The chain carries TRBV29-1 and TRBJ2-1; unclear D gene. CDR3 length equals 12 residues. Looked up from germline, CDR1 is SQVTM and CDR2 is ANQGSEA. V lost 3 bases and J lost 3, with 6 bases in between. CDR3 region: CSVDRNYNEQFF. The DNA of the CDR3 is TGCAGCGTTGATCGGAACTACAATGAGCAGTTCTTC.

The genes are TRBV6-1 and TRBJ2-3, with D perhaps matching TRBD1 (6 bases). Germline CDR1 is MNHNS and CDR2 is SASEGT. The CDR3 runs 15 residues. V lost 10 bases to trimming and J lost 2 bases, with 19 bases between them. The CDR3 protein is CANLSRDIYTDTQYF. The DNA for the CDR3 is TGTGCCAACCTTTCACGGGACATATACACAGATACGCAGTATTTT.

This clonotype was detected only once. J is TRBJ2-3 and V is TRBV5-1, with 12 bases identical to TRBD2. This CDR3 comprises 17 residues. Looked up from germline, CDR1 is SGHRS and CDR2 is YFSETQ. Unmatched junction bases numbered 4, after V lost 0 bases and J lost 2 bases. The CDR3 DNA is TGCGCCAGCAGCTTGGGACTAGCGGGGGCCACCACAGATACGCAGTATTTT. Amino acid sequence: CASSLGLAGATTDTQYF.

The CDR3 DNA sequence: TGCAGTGCCAGCCCTCTAGCGGGAGGCTTCCCCGGGGAGCTGTTTTTT. It encodes CSASPLAGGFPGELFF. The gene calls are TRBV20-1 and TRBJ2-2; 11 bases line up with TRBD2. There are 16 residues in the CDR3. CDR1 and CDR2 (germline): DFQATT, SNEGSKA (reference sequence). Losses at the gene ends were 6 bases for V and 6 bases for J; bases not matched to a gene: 12.

Comment on this clonotype: This may stem from a read error, because a much larger clone lies one nucleotide away. The chain links TRBV27 to TRBJ1-5; a weak D match, TRBD1 (6 bases). The CDR3 has 18 residues. V lost 5 bases and J 2 bases, leaving 22 bases between the germline ends. Per germline, CDR1 MNHEY and CDR2 SMNVEV (reference sequence). In DNA, the CDR3 is TGTGCCAGCAGTCCCTACCCGGAGGGGGATTGGGGCAATCAGCCCCAGCATTTT. It translates to CASSPYPEGDWGNQPQHF.

On this clonotype itself: At one end the junction does not follow the germline gene, possibly because of a read error. CDR3 loop: CSAGDLGSQETQYF. Written as DNA, the CDR3 is TGCAGTGCTGGAGATCTGGGGTCACAAGAGACCCAGTACTTC. The chain recombines TRBV20-1 with TRBJ2-5; D is unresolved. The CDR3 has 14 amino acids. Germline CDR1 reads DFQATT; CDR2 reads SNEGSKA (reference sequence).

The chain carries TRBV29-1 and TRBJ1-1; D may be TRBD1 (6 bases). Trimming shortened V by 5 bases and J by 1 base, and 17 bases separated the two germline ends. CDR1 is SQVTM and CDR2 is ANQGSEA in the germline V gene. The CDR3 contains 15 residues. The CDR3 reads CSVRGSTGRNTEAFF. The CDR3 region has the DNA TGCAGCGTTAGGGGGTCGACGGGGAGGAACACTGAAGCTTTCTTT.

The chain carries TRBV5-1 and TRBJ2-1, with TRBD2 identical over 10 bases. This CDR3 spans 13 amino acids. CDR1 and CDR2 (germline): SGHRS, YFSETQ. J lost 10 bases, V lost 5 bases, and 6 bases had no gene match. In DNA, the CDR3 is TGCGCCAGCAGTTCTAGCGGGAGTGGGGAGCAGTTCTTC. Amino acids: CASSSSGSGEQFF. The full variable domain, in which reference TRBV5-1 and TRBJ2-1 provide the parts outside the CDR3, is KAGVTQTPRYLIKTRGQQVTLSCSPISGHRSVSWYQQTPGQGLQFLFEYFSETQRNKGNFPGRFSGRQFSNSRSEMNVSTLELGDSALYLCASSSSGSGEQFFGPGTRLTVL.

The V and J genes are TRBV29-1 and TRBJ2-4; TRBD2 matches at 7 bases. With the DNA end fitting TRBJ2-7 better, the J assignment may be wrong. Germline V gene lookup returns CDR1 SQVTM and CDR2 ANQGSEA. CDR3 size: 14 residues. The CDR3 sequence is CSVASSGEGIEQYF. The CDR3 coding sequence is TGCAGCGTTGCCTCTAGCGGAGAAGGGATCGAGCAGTACTTC.

This clonotype showed up just a few times. The CDR3 protein is CASSESMLVKARPHNEQFF. CDR3 nucleotide sequence: TGCGCCAGCAGTGAGTCGATGCTAGTTAAGGCCAGGCCCCACAATGAGCAGTTCTTC. The chain employs TRBV10-2 and TRBJ2-1; D not resolved. The CDR3 extends over 19 amino acids. Germline V gives CDR1 WSHSY, CDR2 SAAADI. The V gene lost 0 bases and the J gene lost 5 bases, with 23 bases spanning the gap.

This clonotype is a singleton in its sample. V is TRBV20-1 and J is TRBJ2-4; D is undetermined. This CDR3 is built from 12 residues. Germline lookup yields CDR1 DFQATT and CDR2 SNEGSKA (reference sequence). CDR3 sequence reads: CSPVPRRWIQYF. The CDR3 DNA reads as TGCAGCCCCGTCCCTAGACGTTGGATTCAGTACTTC.

In this sample, this clonotype turned up a few times. The CDR3 sequence: CASSVDGETQYF. CDR3 nucleotides: TGTGCCAGCAGCGTAGATGGGGAGACGCAGTATTTT. The chain links TRBV9 to TRBJ2-3; D possibly corresponds to TRBD2 (5 bases). The CDR3 has 12 amino acids. CDR1 and CDR2 from the germline V gene are SGDLS and YYNGEE. V lost 0 bases and J lost 9, with 8 bases in between.

The CDR3 DNA is TGTGCCACCAGCAGAGATGGGGGACTAGCCTATGGCTACACCTTC. Protein: CATSRDGGLAYGYTF. This chain links TRBV15 with TRBJ1-2, with a weak D call TRBD1 (5 bases). In germline, CDR1 is LNHNV, CDR2 YYDKDF (reference sequence). This CDR3 comprises 15 residues. The V gene lost 0 bases and the J gene lost 4 bases, with 12 bases spanning the gap. Together with reference TRBV15 and TRBJ1-2, the CDR3 gives the full variable domain: DAMVIQNPRYQVTQFGKPVTLSCSQTLNHNVMYWYQQKSSQAPKLLFHYYDKDFNNEADTPDNFQSRRPNTSFCFLDIRSPGLGDTAMYLCATSRDGGLAYGYTFGSGTRLTVV.

The gene calls are TRBV6-2 or TRBV6-3 and TRBJ2-4; possibly TRBD2 for D (6 bases). The CDR3 extends over 16 amino acids. V lost 2 bases and J lost 5, with 16 bases in between. The V gene's germline CDR1 is MNHEY and CDR2 SVGEGT. The CDR3 DNA reads TGTGCCAGCAGTTACGGGGGAAGTAGCGGCCAAAACATTCAGTACTTC. It specifies CASSYGGSSGQNIQYF.

The rearrangement joins TRBV28 to TRBJ2-7; D remains unclear. The CDR3 contains 11 residues. Germline V gene data show CDR1 as MDHEN and CDR2 as SYDVKM. V lost 8 bases and J lost 5, with 10 bases in between. The CDR3 loop is CASQFENEQYF. Written as DNA, the CDR3 is TGTGCCAGCCAGTTTGAGAACGAGCAGTACTTC.

The CDR3 loop reads CASSFTPRLSSYEQYF. CDR3 in DNA: TGTGCCAGCAGCTTCACCCCCAGGTTAAGCTCCTACGAGCAGTACTTC. V is TRBV7-2 and J is TRBJ2-7; no definite D call. Germline CDR1 reads SGHTA; CDR2 reads FQGNSA. This CDR3 spans 16 amino acids. Trimming took off 3 bases at V and 0 bases at J, with 15 bases between the two ends.

The chain links TRBV11-1 to TRBJ1-1, with D possibly being TRBD1 (6 bases). Between the trimmed V and J ends, which lost 3 bases and 7 bases, there was a span of 9 bases. Looked up from germline, CDR1 is SGHAT and CDR2 is FQDESV (reference sequence). The CDR3 is 12 amino acids. The CDR3 region is CASSLGADEAFF. The CDR3 DNA follows: TGTGCCAGCAGCTTGGGGGCTGATGAAGCTTTCTTT.

The chain recombines TRBV20-1 with TRBJ2-1; D is unresolved. Germline V gene sequence: CDR1 DFQATT, CDR2 SNEGSKA (reference sequence). Trimming stripped 3 bases from V and 0 bases from J, with 12 bases between. This CDR3 region has 15 residues. Here the CDR3 reads CSARGWAFSYNEQFF. For the CDR3, the DNA is TGCAGTGCTAGGGGATGGGCGTTCTCCTACAATGAGCAGTTCTTC.

The chain couples TRBV9 to TRBJ2-5; 12 bases align to TRBD2. The DNA end is a closer match to TRBJ2-7, so the J assignment may be wrong. This CDR3 has 15 residues. The germline gives CDR1 SGDLS, CDR2 YYNGEE. Written as DNA, the CDR3 is TGTGCCAGCAGCGACAGACTAGCGGGAGTTGACGAGCAGTACTTC. Its protein product is CASSDRLAGVDEQYF.

The chain has TRBV7-9 and TRBJ2-1; the D is unclear. The CDR3 runs to 15 residues. V was clipped by 3 bases and J by 1 base, with 10 bases between them. Germline-derived CDR1 and CDR2 are SEHNR and FQNEAQ (reference sequence). The CDR3: CASSFDVGSYNEQFF. The DNA for the CDR3 is TGTGCCAGCAGCTTTGATGTAGGGTCCTACAATGAGCAGTTCTTC.

The table lists this clonotype with a few counts. The V gene is TRBV6-2 or TRBV6-3, the J gene TRBJ2-5; TRBD1 matches 7 bases. In germline, CDR1 is MNHEY, CDR2 SVGEGT. The CDR3 totals 14 residues. After removal of 7 bases from V and 5 bases from J, the junction contained 10 bases not matched to a gene. In DNA form, the CDR3 reads TGTGCCAGCACCGTATGGACAGGAGACGAGACCCAGTACTTC. Its translation: CASTVWTGDETQYF.

The chain links TRBV4-2 to TRBJ2-3; D is perhaps TRBD1 (5 bases). The length of the CDR3 is 15 residues. CDR1 and CDR2 (germline): LGHNA, YNFKEQ. V lost 3 bases, J lost 8 bases, and 18 bases lay in between. The CDR3 nucleotides are TGTGCCAGCAGCCACTACTCCCCTATTAGGGGTACGCAGTATTTT. It encodes CASSHYSPIRGTQYF.